These 7 T cell receptor beta chains originate from one sample sequenced in a study of CD8+CD57+ T cells in acquired aplastic anemia. For sequencing, patients were chosen who had shown expansion of CD8+CD57+ cells by flow cytometry. Profiling of TCR beta VDJ combinations and CDR3 sequences used genomic DNA as template. TCRdb processed the reads anew with MiXCR; each CDR3 protein has one entry. This repertoire shows fewer than 85,000 distinct CDR3 sequences, less than 85% found once; its top ten account for 65% to 85%. The sequencing input was sorted CD4+, CD8+, or CD8+CD57+ T cells (not recorded which) from PBMCs. The receptors were sampled from a human donor with aplastic anemia.

The chain links TRBV24-1 to TRBJ2-1; D is unclear. The CDR3 extends over 16 amino acids. The V end lost 5 bases, the J end lost 2 bases, and 15 bases lay between the germline ends. Germline assignment: CDR1 KGHDR and CDR2 SFDVKD. CDR3 in DNA: TGTGCCACCAGTGGGTCAGGTACCCAGACCTACAATGAGCAGTTCTTC. Translation: CATSGSGTQTYNEQFF.

The rearrangement links TRBV7-9 to TRBJ2-7; D may be TRBD1 (6 bases). V was cut by 5 bases and J by 2 bases, with 10 bases left in between. The CDR3 spans 13 residues. Germline V gives CDR1 SEHNR, CDR2 FQNEAQ (reference sequence). The CDR3 protein is CASSPGVPYEQYF. CDR3 nucleotide sequence: TGTGCCAGCAGCCCAGGGGTTCCCTACGAGCAGTACTTC.

The rearrangement links TRBV29-1 to TRBJ1-2, with no clear D. This CDR3 region has 12 residues. Germline assignment: CDR1 SQVTM and CDR2 ANQGSEA. Trimming stripped 8 bases from V and 8 bases from J, with 18 bases between. In nucleotides, the CDR3 is TGCAGCCCAAGTTCCGGGTCCGCCGGCTACACCTTC. Translated, it gives CSPSSGSAGYTF. Full variable domain (rest looked up from reference TRBV29-1 and TRBJ1-2): SAVISQKPSRDICQRGTSLTIQCQVDSQVTMMFWYRQQPGQSLTLIATANQGSEATYESGFVIDKFPISRPNLTFSTLTVSNMSPEDSSIYLCSPSSGSAGYTFGSGTRLTVV.

This clonotype was counted a single time. The chain employs TRBV10-3 and TRBJ2-2, with a weak D call TRBD2 (7 bases). Germline V gene data show CDR1 as ENHRY and CDR2 as SYGVKD. Deletions cut 6 bases from V and 9 bases from J, with 17 bases between. The CDR3 runs 14 residues. CDR3 bases: TGTGCCATCAGGAGCCAGAGGGGGGGGCGGGAGCTGTTTTTT. It encodes CAIRSQRGGRELFF.

CDR3 sequence: CASSYVDEQFF. The CDR3 nucleotides read TGTGCCAGCAGCTATGTCGATGAGCAGTTCTTC. This chain links TRBV7-8 with TRBJ2-1; no firm D call. This CDR3 region has 11 residues. Trimming removed 4 bases from V and 8 bases from J, with 6 bases in between. CDR1 is SGHVS, CDR2 FQNEAQ, per germline.

This clonotype came up a few times. The chain has TRBV10-2 and TRBJ1-6, with D possibly matching TRBD1 (5 bases). This CDR3 region has 13 residues. The V gene lost 5 bases and the J gene lost 9 bases, with 11 bases spanning the gap. The V gene's germline CDR1 is WSHSY and CDR2 SAAADI. CDR3 protein: CASSKGQASPLHF. As DNA, the CDR3 is TGCGCCAGCAGTAAGGGGCAGGCTTCACCCCTCCACTTT.

The CDR3 region is CASSLPGGRDNEQFF. CDR3 sequence (DNA): TGTGCCAGCAGCCTTCCAGGGGGTCGTGACAATGAGCAGTTCTTC. This chain joins TRBV4-2 and TRBJ2-1; 7 positions agree with TRBD1. V shed 4 bases and J 5 bases; nucleotides not matched to a gene: 8. CDR1 and CDR2 from the germline V gene are LGHNA and YNFKEQ. The length of the CDR3 is 15 residues.